The 12 T cell receptor beta chains in this list originate from one sample, sequenced in a study of response to subunit inactivated influenza vaccine. TCRdb used MiXCR to reprocess the RT-PCR reads, holding one entry per CDR3 protein. Of some 640,000 distinct CDR3 sequences in the sample, 14% were seen once. The specimen was PBMCs from blood, collected 14 to 15 days before vaccination. The receptors originated from a man aged 50-59 years who received an inactivated influenza vaccine.

This clonotype has more than one count but fewer than ten. The V gene is TRBV7-9, the J gene TRBJ1-1; D is unclear. Germline V gene lookup returns CDR1 SEHNR and CDR2 FQNEAQ (reference sequence). The CDR3 sequence is 13 residues long. The V gene lost 10 bases and the J gene lost 1 base, with 13 bases spanning the gap. Written as DNA, the CDR3 is TGTGCCACCACGACGGCCAAGAACACTGAAGCTTTCTTT. It is translated as CATTTAKNTEAFF.

The chain employs TRBV10-3 and TRBJ1-2; 7 nucleotides match TRBD1. Trimming cost V 0 bases and J 6 bases; bases outside gene matches: 7. The CDR3 extends over 15 amino acids. Germline CDR1 ENHRY, CDR2 SYGVKD. DNA of the CDR3: TGTGCCATCAGTGAGTCTTTCAGGGGGACGGATGGCTACACCTTC. This sequence encodes CAISESFRGTDGYTF.

This clonotype was picked up many times. CDR3 region: CASSLRRERYF. The CDR3 DNA follows: TGTGCCAGCAGTTTACGGCGGGAGCGGTATTTT. The chain links TRBV12-3 or TRBV12-4 to TRBJ2-3; TRBD2 agrees at 7 bases. CDR3 length: 11 residues. Trimming removed 2 bases from V and 14 bases from J; junction bases left unmatched: 4.

This clonotype was seen more than once but under ten times. J is TRBJ2-1 and V is TRBV11-2; 8 nucleotides align to TRBD2. Germline CDR1 reads SGHAT; CDR2 reads FQNNGV. V lost 2 bases and J lost 0; bases outside the gene matches: 12. CDR3 length: 19 residues. The CDR3 is CASSLFVGRASSSYNEQFF. In DNA, the CDR3 is TGTGCCAGCAGCTTATTCGTCGGGAGGGCCTCAAGCTCCTACAATGAGCAGTTCTTC.

This CDR3 is CASSSIDRAVYTF. The CDR3 DNA is TGCGCCAGCAGCTCAATCGACAGGGCTGTCTACACCTTC. The chain carries TRBV5-1 and TRBJ1-2, with 7 bases matching TRBD1. Germline CDR1 and CDR2: SGHRS and YFSETQ. V was clipped by 3 bases and J by 10 bases; unmatched bases: 9. The CDR3 contains 13 residues.

This clonotype has only a few counts. The rearrangement joins TRBV28 to TRBJ1-4, with D hard to call. The CDR3 runs to 17 residues. The V end was cut by 6 bases, the J end by 2 bases, with 19 bases between. CDR1 is MDHEN, CDR2 SYDVKM, per germline. The CDR3 DNA reads as TGTGCCAGCAGGATGACAAGGGCACCGGGGACTAATGAAAAACTGTTTTTT. Translating gives CASRMTRAPGTNEKLFF.

The V and J genes are TRBV3-1 and TRBJ1-4; the D is unclear. Germline V gene data show CDR1 as LGHDT and CDR2 as YNNKEL (reference sequence). This CDR3 has 15 residues. V was clipped by 1 base and J by 8 bases, with 14 bases between them. In nucleotides, the CDR3 is TGTGCCAGCAGCCAAGGATCGCAGCTGGAGGAAAAACTGTTTTTT. The encoded protein is CASSQGSQLEEKLFF. The full variable domain, with the rest looked up from reference TRBV3-1 and TRBJ1-4, is DTAVSQTPKYLVTQMGNDKSIKCEQNLGHDTMYWYKQDSKKFLKIMFSYNNKELIINETVPNRFSPKSPDKAHLNLHINSLELGDSAVYFCASSQGSQLEEKLFFGSGTQLSVL.

This clonotype was seen more than once but under ten times. The rearrangement links TRBV6-5 to TRBJ2-2; a weak D match, TRBD1 (6 bases). This CDR3 comprises 16 residues. The V end lost 2 bases, the J end lost 7 bases, and 17 bases lay between the germline ends. The V gene's germline CDR1 is MNHEY and CDR2 SVGAGI. In DNA form, the CDR3 reads TGTGCCAGCAGTTACCCTAGGGGGAGAGTAAACGGGGAGCTGTTTTTT. Translation: CASSYPRGRVNGELFF.

CDR3 amino acids: CASSFAGGLQHF. CDR3 nucleotide sequence: TGTGCCAGCAGCTTCGCAGGGGGACTCCAGCATTTT. This chain connects TRBV7-2 to TRBJ1-5, with 7 bases matching TRBD1. CDR1 is SGHTA and CDR2 is FQGNSA in the germline V gene. The CDR3 contains 12 residues. After removal of 3 bases from V and 12 bases from J, the junction contained 5 bases not matched to a gene.

The chain couples TRBV30 to TRBJ2-1, with 9 bases identical to TRBD2. This CDR3 is built from 14 residues. Germline-derived CDR1 and CDR2 are GTSNPN and SVGIG (reference sequence). The CDR3 DNA reads as TGTGCGAGGGCAAGACTAGCGGACTACAATGAGCAGTTCTTC. This gives the protein CARARLADYNEQFF.

V gene TRBV20-1 combines with J gene TRBJ2-7; tentatively, D is TRBD1 (5 bases). Trimming cost V 7 bases and J 2 bases, with 9 bases left between them. Germline V lookup: CDR1 DFQATT, CDR2 SNEGSKA (reference sequence). The CDR3 sequence is 11 residues long. The CDR3 region has the DNA TGCAGTGTAGACAGAGCCTACGAGCAGTACTTC. This encodes CSVDRAYEQYF.

V is TRBV12-3 or TRBV12-4 and J is TRBJ2-7, with 8 bases aligning to TRBD1. The CDR3 spans 15 residues. J lost 1 base, V lost 3 bases, and 5 bases had no gene match. The CDR3 DNA reads TGTGCCAGCAGTTTGGACAGGGCTTTTTCCTACGAGCAGTACTTC. Residues: CASSLDRAFSYEQYF.